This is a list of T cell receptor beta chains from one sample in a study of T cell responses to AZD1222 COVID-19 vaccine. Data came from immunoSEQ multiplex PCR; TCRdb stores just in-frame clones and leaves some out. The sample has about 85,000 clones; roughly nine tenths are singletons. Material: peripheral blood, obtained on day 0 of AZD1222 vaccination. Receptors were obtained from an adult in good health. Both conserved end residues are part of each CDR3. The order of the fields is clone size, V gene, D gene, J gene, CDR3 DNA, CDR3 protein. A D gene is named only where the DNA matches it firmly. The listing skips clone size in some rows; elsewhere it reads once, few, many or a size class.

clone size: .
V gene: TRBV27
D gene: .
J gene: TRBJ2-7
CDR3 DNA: TGTGCCAGCAGTTTAGGTTTAGAGAGCTCCTACGAGCAGTACTTC
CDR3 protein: CASSLGLESSYEQYF

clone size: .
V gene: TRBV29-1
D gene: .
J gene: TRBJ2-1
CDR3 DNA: TGCAGCGTTGGCGGGACCCCGCTCGAGTTCTTC
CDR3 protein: CSVGGTPLEFF

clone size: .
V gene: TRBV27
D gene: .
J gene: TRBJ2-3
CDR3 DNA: TGTGCCAGCAGTTTATCTCAAACCGCTAGCACAGATACGCAGTATTTT
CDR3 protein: CASSLSQTASTDTQYF

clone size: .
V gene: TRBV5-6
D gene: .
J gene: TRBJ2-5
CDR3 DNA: TGTGCCAGCAGCTTGGGAGGGGTTGGAAAGACCCAGTACTTC
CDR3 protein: CASSLGGVGKTQYF

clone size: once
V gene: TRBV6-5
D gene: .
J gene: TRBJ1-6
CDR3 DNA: TGTGCCAGCAGTTCCTTGGGTTCACCCCTCCACTTT
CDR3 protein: CASSSLGSPLHF

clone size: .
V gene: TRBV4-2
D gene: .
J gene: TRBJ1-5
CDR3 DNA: TGTGCCAGCAGCCAAGCCACGGAGGGGGGCAGCAATCAGCCCCAGCATTTT
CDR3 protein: CASSQATEGGSNQPQHF

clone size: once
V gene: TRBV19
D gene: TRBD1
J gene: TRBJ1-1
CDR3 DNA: TGTGCCAGTAGTATGACAGGGAGCCCTGAAGCTTTCTTT
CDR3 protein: CASSMTGSPEAFF

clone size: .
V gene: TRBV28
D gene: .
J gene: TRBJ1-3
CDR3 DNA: TGTGCCAGCAGTTTCAAACCCTATAGGACGCGCGGAAACACCATATATTTT
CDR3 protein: CASSFKPYRTRGNTIYF

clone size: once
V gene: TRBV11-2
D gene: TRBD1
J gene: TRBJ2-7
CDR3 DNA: TGTGCCAGCAGCTCCGACAGGGAGAGGGAGCAGTACTTC
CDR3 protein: CASSSDREREQYF

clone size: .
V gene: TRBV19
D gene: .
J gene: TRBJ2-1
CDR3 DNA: TGTGCCAGTAGTATTGAGACAGGCTCCTACAATGAGCAGTTCTTC
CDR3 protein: CASSIETGSYNEQFF

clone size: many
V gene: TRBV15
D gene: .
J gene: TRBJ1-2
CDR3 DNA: TGTGCCACCAGCACCAGATTAACGGGGGATGGCTACACCTTC
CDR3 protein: CATSTRLTGDGYTF

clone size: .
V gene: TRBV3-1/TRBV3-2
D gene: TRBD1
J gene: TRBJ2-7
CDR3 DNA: TGTGCCAGCAGCCACCTCGGACAGGGTACGGAGCAGTACTTC
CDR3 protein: CASSHLGQGTEQYF

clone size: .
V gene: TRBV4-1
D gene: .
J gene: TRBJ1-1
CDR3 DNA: TGCGCCAGCAGCCCCTACAAGACAGGGAACACTGAAGCTTTCTTT
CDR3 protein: CASSPYKTGNTEAFF

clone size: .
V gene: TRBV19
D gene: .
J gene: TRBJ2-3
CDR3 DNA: TGTGCCAGTAGCTCCGTACCAGATACGCAGTATTTT
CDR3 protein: CASSSVPDTQYF

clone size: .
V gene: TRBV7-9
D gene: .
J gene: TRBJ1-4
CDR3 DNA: TGTGCCAGCAGCGTGGTACAGGGCGTTTCTGAAAAACTGTTTTTT
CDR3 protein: CASSVVQGVSEKLFF

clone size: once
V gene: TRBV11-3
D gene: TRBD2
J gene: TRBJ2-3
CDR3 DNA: TGTGCCAGCAGCTTAGGAGGGACTAGCGGCGATACGCAGTATTTT
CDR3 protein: CASSLGGTSGDTQYF

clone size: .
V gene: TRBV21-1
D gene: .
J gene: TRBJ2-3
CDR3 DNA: TGTGCCAGCAGCAATTCAAGCACAGATACGCAGTATTTT
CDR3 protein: CASSNSSTDTQYF

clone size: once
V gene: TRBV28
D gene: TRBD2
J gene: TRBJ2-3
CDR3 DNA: TGTGCCAGCAGTTTATTTGCGGGAGGGACCGATACGCAGTATTTT
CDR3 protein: CASSLFAGGTDTQYF

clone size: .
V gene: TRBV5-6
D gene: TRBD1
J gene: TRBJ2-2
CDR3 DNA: TGTGCCAGCAGCTTCCCCCTTTACGCCCAGGGGGCATCCGGGGAGCTGTTTTTT
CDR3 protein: CASSFPLYAQGASGELFF

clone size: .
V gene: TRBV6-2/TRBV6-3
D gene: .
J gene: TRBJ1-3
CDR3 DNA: TGTGCCAGCAGCCCTCGACAGATCCTCTCTGGAAACACCATATATTTT
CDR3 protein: CASSPRQILSGNTIYF

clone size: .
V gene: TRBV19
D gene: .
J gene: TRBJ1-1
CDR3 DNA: TGTGCCAGTAGTATCGGGGGGACCCGCGGGAACACTGAAGCTTTCTTT
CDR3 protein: CASSIGGTRGNTEAFF

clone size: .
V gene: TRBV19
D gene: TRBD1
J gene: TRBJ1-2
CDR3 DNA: TGTGCCAGTAGTATGACAGGGTTTGGCTACACCTTC
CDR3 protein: CASSMTGFGYTF

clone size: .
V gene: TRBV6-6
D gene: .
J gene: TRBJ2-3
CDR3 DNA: TGTGCCAGCAGGGATGACTTAACAGATACGCAGTATTTT
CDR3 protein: CASRDDLTDTQYF

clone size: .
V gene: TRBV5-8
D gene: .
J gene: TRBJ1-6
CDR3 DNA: TGTGCCAGCAGCCGACCCCAAACCTATTCACCCCTCCACTTT
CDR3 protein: CASSRPQTYSPLHF

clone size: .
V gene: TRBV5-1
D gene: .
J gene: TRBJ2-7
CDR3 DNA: TGCGCCAGCAGCTTGGGTCTAGCGAAGGTCCCCTACGAGCAGTACTTC
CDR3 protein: CASSLGLAKVPYEQYF

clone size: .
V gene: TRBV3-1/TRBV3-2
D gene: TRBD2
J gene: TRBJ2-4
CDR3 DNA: TGTGCCAGCAGCCTTCGACTAGCGGGAGAGGAAAACATTCAGTACTTC
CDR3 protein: CASSLRLAGEENIQYF

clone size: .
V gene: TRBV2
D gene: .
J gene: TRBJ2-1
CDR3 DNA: TGTGCCAGCAGTGAAGGAACCAACAATGAGCAGTTCTTC
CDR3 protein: CASSEGTNNEQFF

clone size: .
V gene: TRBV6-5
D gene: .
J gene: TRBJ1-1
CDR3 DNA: TGTGCCATAGGGCCCACTTACACTGAAGCTTTCTTT
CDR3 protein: CAIGPTYTEAFF

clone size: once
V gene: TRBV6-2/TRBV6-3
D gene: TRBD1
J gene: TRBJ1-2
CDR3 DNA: TGTGCCAGCAGCCGAGGACAGGGGGCCAGCTATGGCTACACCTTC
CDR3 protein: CASSRGQGASYGYTF

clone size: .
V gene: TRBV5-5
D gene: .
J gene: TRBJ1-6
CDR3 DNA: TGTGCCAGCAGCTCGGGACCTCTTTATAATTCACCCCTCCACTTT
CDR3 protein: CASSSGPLYNSPLHF

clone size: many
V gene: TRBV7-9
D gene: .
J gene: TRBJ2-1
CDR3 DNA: TGTGCCAGCAGCTACGGACGAGAGGACAATGAGCAGTTCTTC
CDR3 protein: CASSYGREDNEQFF

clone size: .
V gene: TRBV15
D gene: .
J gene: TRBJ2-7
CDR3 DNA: TGTGCCACCAGCAGAGATAAGTTGAGGGGCGGACGCGAGCAGTACTTC
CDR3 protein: CATSRDKLRGGREQYF

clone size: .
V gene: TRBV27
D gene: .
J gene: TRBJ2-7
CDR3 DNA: TGTGCCAGCAGTTTAGACAGGAGCTACGAGCAGTACTTC
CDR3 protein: CASSLDRSYEQYF

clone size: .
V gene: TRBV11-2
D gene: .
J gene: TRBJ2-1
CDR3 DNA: TGTGCCAGCAGCTTAGGCTGGGGGCCCTACAATGAGCAGTTCTTC
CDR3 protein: CASSLGWGPYNEQFF

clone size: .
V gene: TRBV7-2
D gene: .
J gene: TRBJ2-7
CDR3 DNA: TGTGCCAGCAGCTTATCACGGCAGTACGAGCAGTACTTC
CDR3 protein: CASSLSRQYEQYF

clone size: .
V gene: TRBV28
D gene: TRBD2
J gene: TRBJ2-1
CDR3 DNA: TGTGCCAGCAGTTATGGGGGAGGGTGGGGGTACAATGAGCAGTTCTTC
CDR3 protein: CASSYGGGWGYNEQFF

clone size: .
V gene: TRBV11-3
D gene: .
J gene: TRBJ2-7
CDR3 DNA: TGTGCCAGCAGCTTAATTGGTGGAGGCGAGCAGTACTTC
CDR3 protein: CASSLIGGGEQYF

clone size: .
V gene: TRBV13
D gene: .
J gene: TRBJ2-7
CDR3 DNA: TGTGCCAGCAGCTTCGTCAGCGATGGGGAGCAGTACTTC
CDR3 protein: CASSFVSDGEQYF

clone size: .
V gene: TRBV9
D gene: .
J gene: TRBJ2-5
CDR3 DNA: TGTGCCAGCAGCGTAGCTAGAAGTGAGACCCAGTACTTC
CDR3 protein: CASSVARSETQYF

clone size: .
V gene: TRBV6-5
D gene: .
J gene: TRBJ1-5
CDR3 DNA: TGTGCCAGCAGGACCGACAGCCTTGGGGAGGCCCAGCATTTT
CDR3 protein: CASRTDSLGEAQHF

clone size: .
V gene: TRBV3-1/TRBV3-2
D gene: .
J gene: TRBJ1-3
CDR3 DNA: TGTGCCAGCAGCCAAGTGGTAAACACCATATATTTT
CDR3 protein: CASSQVVNTIYF

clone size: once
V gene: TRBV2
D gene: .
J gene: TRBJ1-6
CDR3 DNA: TGTGCCAGCAGGAGGCTCCTGGCGGATTCACCCCTCCACTTT
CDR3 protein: CASRRLLADSPLHF

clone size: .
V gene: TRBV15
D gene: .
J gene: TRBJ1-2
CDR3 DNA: TGTGCCACCAGCAGAGGGACAGAAGACTATGGCTACACCTTC
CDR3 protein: CATSRGTEDYGYTF

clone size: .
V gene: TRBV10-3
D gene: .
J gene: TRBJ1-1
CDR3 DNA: TGTGCCATCAGCCGCGGGGGCCTGAACACTGAAGCTTTCTTT
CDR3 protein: CAISRGGLNTEAFF

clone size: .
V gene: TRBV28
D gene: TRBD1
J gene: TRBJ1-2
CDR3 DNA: TGTGCCAGCAGTCCAAACAGGGGGCTCAAAGACTATGGCTACACCTTC
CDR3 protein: CASSPNRGLKDYGYTF

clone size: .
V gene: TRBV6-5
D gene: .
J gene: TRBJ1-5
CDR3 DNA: TGTGCCAGCGGGGGTGCTTTTCAGCCCCAGCATTTT
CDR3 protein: CASGGAFQPQHF

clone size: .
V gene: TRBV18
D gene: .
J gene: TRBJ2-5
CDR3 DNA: TGTGCCAGCTCACCAAACAAAGAGACCCAGTACTTC
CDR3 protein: CASSPNKETQYF

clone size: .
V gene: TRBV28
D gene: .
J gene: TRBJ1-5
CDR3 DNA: TGTGCCAGCAGTTCGCAACCGATCCAGTCAAGCAATCAGCCCCAGCATTTT
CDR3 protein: CASSSQPIQSSNQPQHF

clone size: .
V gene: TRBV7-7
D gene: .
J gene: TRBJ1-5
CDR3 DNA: TGTGCTAGCAGCTTAAGTAGGGCAGGAGACTCCCCCCAGCCCCAGCATTTT
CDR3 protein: CASSLSRAGDSPQPQHF

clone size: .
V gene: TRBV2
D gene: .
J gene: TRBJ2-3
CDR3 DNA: TGTGCCAGCAGCCCGCAGGGAACTAGCACAGATACGCAGTATTTT
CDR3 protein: CASSPQGTSTDTQYF

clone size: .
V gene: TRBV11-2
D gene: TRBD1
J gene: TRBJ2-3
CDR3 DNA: TGTGCCAGCAGATTACAGGGGGCGCTTTATAGAGATACGCAGTATTTT
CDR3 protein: CASRLQGALYRDTQYF

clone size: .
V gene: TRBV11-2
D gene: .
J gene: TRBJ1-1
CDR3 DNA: TGTGCCAGCAGTTTGCTGGGATACACTGAAGCTTTCTTT
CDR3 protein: CASSLLGYTEAFF

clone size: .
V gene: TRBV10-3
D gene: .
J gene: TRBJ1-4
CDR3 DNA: TGTGCCATCAGTGAGTCGGATGAACCCCGGAAACTGTTTTTT
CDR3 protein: CAISESDEPRKLFF

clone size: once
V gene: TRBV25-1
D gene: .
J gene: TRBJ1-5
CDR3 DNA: TGTGCCAGCAGGGGCTCAGCTAGCAATCAGCCCCAGCATTTT
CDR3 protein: CASRGSASNQPQHF